This T cell receptor beta chain was captured in a study of blood T cell repertoires in COVID-19. The overall study: Nucleic acid was either cDNA or gDNA, and it came from T cells, B-cell-depleted T cells, or PBMCs.

Sequencing was performed with immunoSEQ multiplex PCR; in TCRdb, only in-frame clones are kept and a portion is missing. The sample records around 310,000 clones, roughly nine tenths being singletons. Assignment of participants to cohorts was predicated upon participant-reported clinical history. Cohort 3 recovered donors had two negative PCRs, clearance, or symptom resolution. The germline V gene encodes CDR1 MNHNY and CDR2 SVGAGI (reference sequence). The ends were cut back, 6 bases at V and 2 bases at J, with 12 bases in the middle. There are 14 residues in the CDR3. This sequence joins TRBV6-6 and TRBJ2-3, with D possibly TRBD1 on 6 matching bases. The source material was PBMCs or T cells enriched from blood (not recorded which). This sequence was found in a woman younger than 45 who had recovered from COVID-19. The CDR3 DNA reads as TGTGCCAGCAGCGTCGGACAGAACACAGATACGCAGTATTTT. Its translation is CASSVGQNTDTQYF.